This T cell receptor beta chain was recovered during a study of early T cells in non-severe SARS-CoV-2 infection. Study information: Investigators sequenced bulk RNA drawn from unsorted whole blood, and chains remained unpaired.

The germline CDR1 and CDR2 sequences are SGHTA and FQGNSA. The CDR3 runs 15 residues. V lost 5 bases, J lost 0 bases, and 6 bases stayed unmatched. This clonotype appeared many times. TCRdb reprocessed the 5' RACE reads via MiXCR and lists one record per CDR3 protein. The repertoire holds under 30,000 distinct CDR3 sequences, with roughly 5.1% as singletons. Sample: whole blood. The chain couples TRBV7-2 to TRBJ2-7, with 8 bases aligning to TRBD2. This receptor was taken from an adult who was a healthcare worker with PCR-confirmed SARS-CoV-2 infection or an uninfected control (not recorded which). The CDR3 DNA is TGTGCCAGCAGCCTCGGACTAGCTGGCTCCTACGAGCAGTACTTC. It is translated as CASSLGLAGSYEQYF.